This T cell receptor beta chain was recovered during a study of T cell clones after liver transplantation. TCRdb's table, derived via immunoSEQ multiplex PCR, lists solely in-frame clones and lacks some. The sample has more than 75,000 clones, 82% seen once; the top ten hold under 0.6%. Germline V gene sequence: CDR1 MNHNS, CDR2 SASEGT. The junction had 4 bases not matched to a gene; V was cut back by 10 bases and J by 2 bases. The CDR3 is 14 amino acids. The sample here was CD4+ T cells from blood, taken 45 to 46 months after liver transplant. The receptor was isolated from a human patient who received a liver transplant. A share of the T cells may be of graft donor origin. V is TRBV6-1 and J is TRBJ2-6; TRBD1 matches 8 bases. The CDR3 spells CATGQGTGANVLTF. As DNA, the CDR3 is TGTGCCACCGGACAGGGTACTGGGGCCAACGTCCTGACTTTC.